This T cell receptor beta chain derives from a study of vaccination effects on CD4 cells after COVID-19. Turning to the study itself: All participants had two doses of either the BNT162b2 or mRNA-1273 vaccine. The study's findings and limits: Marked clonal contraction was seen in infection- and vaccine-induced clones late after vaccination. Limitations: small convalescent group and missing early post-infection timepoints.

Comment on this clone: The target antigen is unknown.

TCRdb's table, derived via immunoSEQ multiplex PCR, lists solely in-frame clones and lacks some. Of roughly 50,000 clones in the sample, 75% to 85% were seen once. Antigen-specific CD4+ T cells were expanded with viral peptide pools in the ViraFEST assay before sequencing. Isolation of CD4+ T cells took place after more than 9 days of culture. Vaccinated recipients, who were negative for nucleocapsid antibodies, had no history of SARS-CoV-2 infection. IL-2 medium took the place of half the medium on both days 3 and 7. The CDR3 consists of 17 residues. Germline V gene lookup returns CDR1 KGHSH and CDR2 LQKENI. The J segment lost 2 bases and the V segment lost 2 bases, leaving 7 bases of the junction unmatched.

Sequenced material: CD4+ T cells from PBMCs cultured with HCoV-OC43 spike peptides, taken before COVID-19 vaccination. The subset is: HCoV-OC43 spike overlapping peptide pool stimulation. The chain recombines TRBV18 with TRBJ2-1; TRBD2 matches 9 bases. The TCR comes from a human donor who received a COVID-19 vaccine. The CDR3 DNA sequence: TGTGCCAGCTCACCAATTTTAGCGGGGGCGACCTACAATGAGCAGTTCTTC. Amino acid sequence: CASSPILAGATYNEQFF.